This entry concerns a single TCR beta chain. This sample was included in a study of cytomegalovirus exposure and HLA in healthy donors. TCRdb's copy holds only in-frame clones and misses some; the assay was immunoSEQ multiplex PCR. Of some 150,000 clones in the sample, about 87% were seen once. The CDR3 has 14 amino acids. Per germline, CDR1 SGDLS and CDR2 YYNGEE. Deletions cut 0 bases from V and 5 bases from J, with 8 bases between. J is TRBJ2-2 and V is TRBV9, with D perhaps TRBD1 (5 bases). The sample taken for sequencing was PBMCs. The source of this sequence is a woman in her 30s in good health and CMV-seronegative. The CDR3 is CASSVVGRTGELFF. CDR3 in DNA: TGTGCCAGCAGCGTAGTGGGGCGTACCGGGGAGCTGTTTTTT.